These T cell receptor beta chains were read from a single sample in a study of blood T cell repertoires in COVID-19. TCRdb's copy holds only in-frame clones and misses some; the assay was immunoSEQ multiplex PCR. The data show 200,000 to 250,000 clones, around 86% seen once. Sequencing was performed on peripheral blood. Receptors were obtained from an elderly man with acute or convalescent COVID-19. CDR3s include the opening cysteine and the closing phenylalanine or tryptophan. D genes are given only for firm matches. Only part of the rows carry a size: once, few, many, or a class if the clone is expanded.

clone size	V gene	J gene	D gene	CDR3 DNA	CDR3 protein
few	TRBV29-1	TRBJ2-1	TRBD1	TGCAGCGTTGAAGATCCAGGCCAGGGGGTGTATAGTGAGCAGTTCTTC	CSVEDPGQGVYSEQFF
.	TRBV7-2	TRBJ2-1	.	TGTGCCAGCAGCTCAGTGGCAGGGTTAGGTTCCTACAATGAGCAGTTCTTC	CASSSVAGLGSYNEQFF
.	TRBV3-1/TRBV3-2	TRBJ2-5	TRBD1	TGTGCCAGCAGCCCATGGACAGGGGCGCAAGAGACCCAGTACTTC	CASSPWTGAQETQYF
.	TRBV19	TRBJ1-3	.	TGTGCCAGTAGTTCCCACCACAGGTCAAGCTCTGGAAACACCATATATTTT	CASSSHHRSSSGNTIYF
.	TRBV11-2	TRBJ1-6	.	TGTGCCAGCAGCTCTCCCGCGGGGAGCTCCTATAATTCACCCCTCCACTTT	CASSSPAGSSYNSPLHF
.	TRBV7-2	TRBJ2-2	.	TGTGCCAGCAGCTTAGCACAGAACACCGGGGAGCTGTTTTTT	CASSLAQNTGELFF
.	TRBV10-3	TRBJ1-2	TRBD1	TGTGCCATCAGTGCCGGGACAGCTAACTATGGCTACACCTTC	CAISAGTANYGYTF
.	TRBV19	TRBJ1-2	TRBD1	TGTGCCAGTTTGGGGACAGCCTATGGCTACACCTTC	CASLGTAYGYTF
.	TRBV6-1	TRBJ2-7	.	TGTGCCAGCAGGGAAGACAGGCGTCCTACCTACGAGCAGTACTTC	CASREDRRPTYEQYF
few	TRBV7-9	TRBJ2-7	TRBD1	TGTGCCACCTCCGGGACAGCGCTTTCCTACGAGCAGTACTTC	CATSGTALSYEQYF
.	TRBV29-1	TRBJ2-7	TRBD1	TGCAGCGTTGCGCTTGGGACAGGGCCCTACGAGCAGTACTTC	CSVALGTGPYEQYF
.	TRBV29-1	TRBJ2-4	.	TGCAGCGTTGAAGCCCCTTGGAGCGGAGCCAAAAACATTCAGTACTTC	CSVEAPWSGAKNIQYF
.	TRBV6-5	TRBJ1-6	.	TGTGCCAGCAGGCAGGGGCCTACGTCGGATTCACCCCTCCACTTT	CASRQGPTSDSPLHF
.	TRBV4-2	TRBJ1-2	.	TGTGCCAGCAGCCAGGAAACAGTTAACTATGGCTACACCTTC	CASSQETVNYGYTF
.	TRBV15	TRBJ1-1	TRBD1	TGTGCCACCAGCAGGACCTCAGGGGGAGTTCGATTGAACACTGAAGCTTTCTTT	CATSRTSGGVRLNTEAFF
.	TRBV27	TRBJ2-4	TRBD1	TGTGCCAGCGCCAGGACAGGGGGGGACAAAAACATTCAGTACTTC	CASARTGGDKNIQYF
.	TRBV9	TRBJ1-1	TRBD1	TGTGCCAGCAGCGTAAAATCAGGGGGGAACACTGAAGCTTTCTTT	CASSVKSGGNTEAFF
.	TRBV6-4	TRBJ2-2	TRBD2	TGTGCCAGCAGTGTCGGAGCGGGAGTCGTCGGGGAGCTGTTTTTT	CASSVGAGVVGELFF
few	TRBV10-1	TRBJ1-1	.	TGCGCCACCCGTCTCACACCGAACACTGAAGCTTTCTTT	CATRLTPNTEAFF
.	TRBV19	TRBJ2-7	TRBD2	TGTGCCAGTAGTGCTACTAGCGTTGCCTACGAGCAGTACTTC	CASSATSVAYEQYF
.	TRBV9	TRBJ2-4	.	TGTGCCAGCAGCGGGACTCCAGGAGGTGGAAACATTCAGTACTTC	CASSGTPGGGNIQYF
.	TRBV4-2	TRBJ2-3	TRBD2	TGTGCCAGCAGCCTCGGGGGGGCGGGTGATACGCAGTATTTT	CASSLGGAGDTQYF
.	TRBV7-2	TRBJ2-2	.	TGTGCCAGCAGCTTAGCGAGTTCGAACACCGGGGAGCTGTTTTTT	CASSLASSNTGELFF
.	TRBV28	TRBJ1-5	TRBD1	TGTGCCAGCAGTTTCCCGCCAGGGGGCCTCAGCAATCAGCCCCAGCATTTT	CASSFPPGGLSNQPQHF
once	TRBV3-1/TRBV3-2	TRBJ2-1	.	TGTGCCAGCAGCCTCCTAAGCGAGAATGAGCAGTTCTTC	CASSLLSENEQFF
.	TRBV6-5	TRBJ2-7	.	TGTGCCAGCAGTTACTCGAAGCAGGGGCCCTACGAGCAGTACTTC	CASSYSKQGPYEQYF
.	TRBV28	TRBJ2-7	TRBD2	TGTGCCACCGGGCGGGGGAAGACCTACGAGCAGTACTTC	CATGRGKTYEQYF
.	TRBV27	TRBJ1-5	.	TGTGCCAGCAGTATGACACTTAGCAATCAGCCCCAGCATTTT	CASSMTLSNQPQHF
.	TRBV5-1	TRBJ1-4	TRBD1	TGCGCCAGCAGCGCGGACAGGGGTGGGGAAAAACTGTTTTTT	CASSADRGGEKLFF
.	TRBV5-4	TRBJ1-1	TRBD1	TGTGCCAGCAGTCGCCGGGACAGGGGGCGCGGAACTGAAGCTTTCTTT	CASSRRDRGRGTEAFF